Below, 19 T cell receptor beta chains from the same sample are listed, as sequenced in a study of T cell responses to AZD1222 COVID-19 vaccine. The repertoire was sequenced with immunoSEQ multiplex PCR; TCRdb's copy has only in-frame clones and lacks some. Among about 78,000 clones, 75% to 90% were seen once, and the ten largest hold over 1.1%. The material sequenced was peripheral blood, taken 28 days after the second AZD1222 dose. The receptors originated from an adult who received the AZD1222 COVID-19 vaccine.

CDR3 loop: CASSLGQGTNEKLFF. In DNA, the CDR3 is TGTGCCAGCAGCCTAGGACAGGGGACTAATGAAAAACTGTTTTTT. The chain has TRBV5-4 and TRBJ1-4; 9 bases fit TRBD1. Germline CDR1 reads SGHNT; CDR2 reads YYREEE (reference sequence). The CDR3 is 15 amino acids. The J segment lost 2 bases and the V segment lost 4 bases, leaving 3 bases of the junction unmatched. Together with reference TRBV5-4 and TRBJ1-4, the CDR3 gives the full variable domain: ETGVTQSPTHLIKTRGQQVTLRCSSQSGHNTVSWYQQALGQGPQFIFQYYREEENGRGNFPPRFSGLQFPNYSSELNVNALELDDSALYLCASSLGQGTNEKLFFGSGTQLSVL.

CDR3 loop: CASSPSMPNTGELFF. The CDR3 DNA reads TGTGCCAGCAGCCCGAGTATGCCGAACACCGGGGAGCTGTTTTTT. The V and J genes are TRBV6-5 and TRBJ2-2, with D uncertain. The V gene's germline CDR1 is MNHEY and CDR2 SVGAGI. The CDR3 has 15 amino acids. Trimming shortened V by 6 bases and J by 0 bases, and 11 bases separated the two germline ends.

This clone has only one observation. This chain links TRBV4-1 with TRBJ2-3; TRBD2 is a possible D gene (5 bases). The CDR3 runs to 17 residues. Trimming cost V 0 bases and J 2 bases, with 15 bases left between them. Germline CDR1 reads MGHRA; CDR2 reads YSYEKL. CDR3 protein: CASSQDSGRGITDTQYF. The CDR3 nucleotides read TGCGCCAGCAGCCAAGATTCAGGACGGGGAATCACAGATACGCAGTATTTT.

The sample holds one count of this clone. CDR3 sequence (DNA): TGTGCCAGCAGTTTAGGGACAGGGATATACGAGCAGTACTTC. It translates to CASSLGTGIYEQYF. The chain uses TRBV28 and TRBJ2-7; TRBD1 matches at 9 bases. This CDR3 has 14 residues. In germline, CDR1 is MDHEN, CDR2 SYDVKM. Losses at the gene ends were 2 bases for V and 4 bases for J; bases not matched to a gene: 3.

V gene TRBV3-1 (or the pseudogene TRBV3-2) combines with J gene TRBJ2-3; 12 nucleotides line up with TRBD2. Germline trimming cut 4 bases from V and 6 bases from J; bases unmatched to any gene: 5. Germline V gene data show CDR1 as LGHDT and CDR2 as YNNKEL (reference sequence). There are 15 residues in the CDR3. The CDR3 here is CASSPPGLAGDTQYF. The DNA for the CDR3 is TGTGCCAGCAGCCCTCCTGGACTAGCGGGGGATACGCAGTATTTT.

The gene calls are TRBV19 and TRBJ1-2; D perhaps matches TRBD1 (6 bases). Germline V CDR1 and CDR2: LNHDA, SQIVND (reference sequence). V was cut by 7 bases and J by 6 bases, with 18 bases left in between. CDR3 size: 14 residues. The CDR3 spells CASTNSWGADGYTF. CDR3 nucleotides: TGTGCCAGTACCAATTCGTGGGGGGCGGATGGCTACACCTTC.

The genes are TRBV5-1 and TRBJ1-4; weak D call: TRBD1 (5 bases). The V end was cut by 2 bases, the J end by 3 bases, with 14 bases between. The CDR3 is 16 residues long. Per the germline V gene, CDR1 is SGHRS and CDR2 is YFSETQ. The DNA of the CDR3 is TGCGCCAGCAGCTTCCGCCCGCAGGGCTCTAATGAAAAACTGTTTTTT. Translation gives CASSFRPQGSNEKLFF.

This chain uses TRBV7-9 with TRBJ1-2; 9 bases map to TRBD1. In germline, CDR1 is SEHNR, CDR2 FQNEAQ (reference sequence). V lost 1 base and J lost 4; bases outside the gene matches: 4. The CDR3 runs 15 residues. DNA of the CDR3: TGTGCCAGCAGCTTAGGACTACAGGGGGCCTATGGCTACACCTTC. Protein: CASSLGLQGAYGYTF.

In its sample, this clone was seen a few times. V gene TRBV15 combines with J gene TRBJ1-2; TRBD1 matches 8 bases. CDR1 and CDR2 (germline): LNHNV, YYDKDF (reference sequence). V gave up 0 bases and J gave up 0 bases; unmatched junction bases: 0. The CDR3 extends over 15 amino acids. The CDR3 loop is CATSREQGANYGYTF. CDR3 coding DNA: TGTGCCACCAGCAGAGAACAGGGGGCTAACTATGGCTACACCTTC.

This chain connects TRBV27 to TRBJ1-4, with D possibly matching TRBD1 (5 bases). The CDR3 length is 12 residues. The V and J ends lost 5 bases and 10 bases respectively, with 11 bases between them. Looked up from germline, CDR1 is MNHEY and CDR2 is SMNVEV (reference sequence). CDR3 DNA sequence: TGTGCCAGCAGTACCGGGGGGAGAAAACTGTTTTTT. Its translation is CASSTGGRKLFF.

The V and J genes are TRBV19 and TRBJ1-1, with D hard to call. V was shortened by 2 bases and J by 1 base, with 11 bases between the two germline ends. This CDR3 contains 15 residues. CDR1 is LNHDA, CDR2 SQIVND, per germline (reference sequence). CDR3 protein: CASSIPRVANTEAFF. The CDR3 bases are TGTGCCAGTAGTATACCGCGGGTGGCGAACACTGAAGCTTTCTTT.

The DNA of the CDR3 is TGTGCCAGCAGCTATCTCTCTAGCGGGGGATTTTATGAGCAGTTCTTC. Translated, it gives CASSYLSSGGFYEQFF. The rearrangement uses TRBV7-8 and TRBJ2-1; 10 nucleotides match TRBD2. Germline trimming cut 4 bases from V and 8 bases from J; bases unmatched to any gene: 11. This CDR3 is 16 amino acids long. Germline values: CDR1 SGHVS, CDR2 FQNEAQ.

This clone was seen only once. V and J are TRBV5-1 and TRBJ1-3; D is perhaps TRBD1 (6 bases). Looked up from germline, CDR1 is SGHRS and CDR2 is YFSETQ. The CDR3 has 15 amino acids. Between the trimmed V and J ends, which lost 5 bases and 0 bases, there was a span of 12 bases. Here the CDR3 reads CASSSTGDSGNTIYF. The DNA for the CDR3 is TGCGCCAGCAGTTCGACAGGCGACTCTGGAAACACCATATATTTT.

This sequence joins TRBV6-2 or TRBV6-3 and TRBJ2-3; D might be TRBD1 or TRBD2, each matching 7 bases. There are 14 residues in the CDR3. The germline V gene encodes CDR1 MNHEY and CDR2 SVGEGT. Trimming removed 4 bases from V and 7 bases from J, with 15 bases in between. As DNA, the CDR3 is TGTGCCAGCAGTTTGACTAGCAGGGGGAATACGCAGTATTTT. Protein: CASSLTSRGNTQYF.

This sequence joins TRBV9 and TRBJ1-5; D remains ambiguous. V was cut by 4 bases and J by 0 bases, with 20 bases left in between. The CDR3 sequence is 18 residues long. Germline lookup yields CDR1 SGDLS and CDR2 YYNGEE. The CDR3 coding sequence is TGTGCCAGCAGCCATAGGGTGCCCAAACTATATAGCAATCAGCCCCAGCATTTT. Protein: CASSHRVPKLYSNQPQHF.

The table lists this clone with a few counts. This rearrangement joins TRBV19 to TRBJ1-2; D perhaps matches TRBD1 (6 bases). From germline, CDR1 is LNHDA and CDR2 SQIVND (reference sequence). The CDR3 length is 14 residues. V dropped 6 bases and J dropped 4 bases, with 15 bases sitting between them. CDR3 amino acids: CASRPGVSFYGYTF. The CDR3 nucleotides are TGTGCCAGTAGACCAGGGGTTTCCTTCTATGGCTACACCTTC.

This rearrangement joins TRBV5-1 to TRBJ1-1; D is uncertain. V dropped 1 base and J dropped 4 bases, with 11 bases sitting between them. The CDR3 sequence is 14 residues long. Germline V gives CDR1 SGHRS, CDR2 YFSETQ. The CDR3 reads CASSLRTGVTEAFF. In DNA, the CDR3 is TGCGCCAGCAGCTTGAGAACGGGCGTCACTGAAGCTTTCTTT.

The chain links TRBV20-1 to TRBJ1-1, with D possibly matching TRBD1 (6 bases). This CDR3 has 14 residues. V shed 3 bases and J shed 3 bases, with 14 bases lying between them. Germline loops: CDR1 DFQATT, CDR2 SNEGSKA (reference sequence). CDR3 coding DNA: TGCAGTGCTAGTCCCCCCAGGGGCTACACTGAAGCTTTCTTT. This codes for CSASPPRGYTEAFF.

The chain is built from TRBV27 and TRBJ2-3; D is possibly TRBD2 (6 bases). The CDR3 is 12 amino acids. V gave up 11 bases and J gave up 8 bases, with 17 bases separating them. Germline values: CDR1 MNHEY, CDR2 SMNVEV (reference sequence). The CDR3: CAGGFPGGTQYF. The CDR3 DNA follows: TGTGCCGGGGGGTTTCCCGGGGGTACGCAGTATTTT.